The 10 T cell receptor beta chains below come from one sample, sequenced in a study of cytomegalovirus exposure and HLA in healthy donors. Use of 60 Vbeta and 13 Jbeta primers characterized the PCR. This table comes from immunoSEQ multiplex PCR, and its TCRdb copy is limited to in-frame clones, with some not included. The specimen's table records approximately 80,000 clones. The material sequenced was PBMCs. These TCRs come from a woman aged 25 to 39 in good health and CMV-seronegative.

The chain recombines TRBV6-5 with TRBJ2-5; maybe TRBD2 (5 bases). The CDR3 spans 14 residues. Trimming left V 10 bases short and J 0 bases short, with 15 bases between. Germline V gene data show CDR1 as MNHEY and CDR2 as SVGAGI. CDR3 nucleotide sequence: TGTGCCACAACCTGGGGAGTGAACCAAGAGACCCAGTACTTC. Translation gives CATTWGVNQETQYF.

The rearrangement links TRBV2 to TRBJ1-1, with TRBD1 as a possible D gene (5 bases). V gave up 6 bases and J gave up 1 base, with 12 bases separating them. CDR3 length: 14 amino acids. Looked up from germline, CDR1 is SNHLY and CDR2 is FYNNEI. CDR3 sequence reads: CASSPGTWNTEAFF. In DNA, the CDR3 is TGTGCCAGCAGCCCAGGGACTTGGAACACTGAAGCTTTCTTT.

The rearrangement joins TRBV5-8 to TRBJ1-5; perhaps TRBD1 as D (5 bases). Germline V CDR1 and CDR2: SGHTS, YDEGEE. This CDR3 has 15 amino acids. V was cut by 4 bases and J by 3 bases, with 14 bases left in between. The CDR3 coding sequence is TGTGCCAGCAGCCCTCCACCAGGGTTCAATCAGCCCCAGCATTTT. Translating it yields CASSPPPGFNQPQHF.

This chain uses TRBV5-8 with TRBJ2-5, with 10 bases lining up with TRBD2. CDR1 is SGHTS and CDR2 is YDEGEE in the germline V gene. There are 14 residues in the CDR3. V was pared by 7 bases and J by 3 bases, with 6 bases of the junction left unmatched. The CDR3 region is CASPKTSGEETQYF. In DNA, the CDR3 is TGTGCCAGCCCTAAAACTAGCGGGGAAGAGACCCAGTACTTC. The full variable domain, completed using reference TRBV5-8 and TRBJ2-5, is EAGVTQSPTHLIKTRGQQATLRCSPISGHTSVYWYQQALGLGLQFLLWYDEGEERNRGNFPPRFSGRQFPNYSSELNVNALELEDSALYLCASPKTSGEETQYFGPGTRLLVL.

Notes on this clone: Relative to the germline gene, one junction end is altered; a read error may explain this. The rearrangement links TRBV20-1 to TRBJ2-3, with no clear D. The CDR3 consists of 11 residues. Per germline, CDR1 DFQATT and CDR2 SNEGSKA (reference sequence). Here the CDR3 reads CSALGPDKQYF. For the CDR3, the DNA is TGCAGTGCTTTGGGCCCGGATAAGCAGTATTTT.

This chain links TRBV30 with TRBJ2-3; 7 nucleotides line up with TRBD2. V gave up 4 bases and J gave up 4 bases; unmatched junction bases: 2. The CDR3 runs to 12 residues. Germline CDR1 GTSNPN, CDR2 SVGIG (reference sequence). In nucleotides, the CDR3 is TGTGCCTGGACAAGCGGGGCAGATACGCAGTATTTT. Encoded protein: CAWTSGADTQYF.

The chain is built from TRBV27 and TRBJ1-1, with TRBD1 matching over 7 bases. The CDR3 totals 14 residues. Looked up from germline, CDR1 is MNHEY and CDR2 is SMNVEV (reference sequence). V lost 4 bases and J lost 9; bases outside the gene matches: 11. This CDR3 is CASSSGQAVGKAFF. The CDR3, as DNA: TGTGCCAGCAGTTCCGGACAGGCGGTAGGGAAAGCTTTCTTT.

The rearrangement uses TRBV5-1 and TRBJ2-7; 7 bases line up with TRBD1. CDR1 SGHRS and CDR2 YFSETQ come from the germline V gene. The V gene end was trimmed by 0 bases and the J gene end by 0 bases; junction bases not matched to a gene: 0. The CDR3 loop spans 14 amino acids. The CDR3 DNA sequence: TGCGCCAGCAGCTTGGGGGACAGCTCCTACGAGCAGTACTTC. This translates into CASSLGDSSYEQYF. Full variable domain (rest looked up from reference TRBV5-1 and TRBJ2-7): KAGVTQTPRYLIKTRGQQVTLSCSPISGHRSVSWYQQTPGQGLQFLFEYFSETQRNKGNFPGRFSGRQFSNSRSEMNVSTLELGDSALYLCASSLGDSSYEQYFGPGTRLTVT.

This chain uses TRBV4-1 with TRBJ1-2; perhaps TRBD1 as D (5 bases). The germline V gene encodes CDR1 MGHRA and CDR2 YSYEKL. V was trimmed by 0 bases and J by 4 bases, leaving 12 bases between them. The CDR3 is 15 residues long. CDR3 loop: CASSQEGGAGYGYTF. CDR3 sequence (DNA): TGCGCCAGCAGCCAAGAGGGGGGAGCGGGCTATGGCTACACCTTC.

This chain uses TRBV30 with TRBJ1-3, with no clear D. This CDR3 comprises 15 residues. Between the trimmed V and J ends, which lost 1 base and 0 bases, there was a span of 10 bases. From germline, CDR1 is GTSNPN and CDR2 SVGIG (reference sequence). In DNA form, the CDR3 reads TGTGCCTGGAGTGATCAACGGGTCTCTGGAAACACCATATATTTT. This sequence encodes CAWSDQRVSGNTIYF.